Shown below are 6 T cell receptor beta chains from a single sample sequenced in a study of technical replicates of blood from several donors. Clones were sequenced by immunoSEQ multiplex PCR, and TCRdb holds only the in-frame ones, with some missing. The sample includes about 50,000 clones, roughly 95% seen only once; the top ten take just over 3%. The sample consisted of PBMCs. The receptor set was obtained from a human donor in good health. Some clones in this sample may be carry-over from other donors' samples.

The V call is TRBV30, the J call TRBJ1-6; 9 bases map to TRBD1. The germline V gene has CDR1 GTSNPN and CDR2 SVGIG (reference sequence). V lost 5 bases, J lost 15 bases, and 17 bases stayed unmatched. The CDR3 is 15 residues long. For the CDR3, the DNA is TGTGCCTGGGACCCGGGACAGGGAGAACAGGGGGTCCTCCACTTT. Translated, it gives CAWDPGQGEQGVLHF.

V is TRBV18 and J is TRBJ2-7, with a tentative D call TRBD2 (5 bases). Germline values: CDR1 KGHSH, CDR2 LQKENI. The ends were cut back, 3 bases at V and 0 bases at J, with 12 bases in the middle. This CDR3 has 15 amino acids. CDR3 nucleotides: TGTGCCAGCTCACCGGACTTAAAACACTCCTACGAGCAGTACTTC. Translation: CASSPDLKHSYEQYF.

The V and J genes are TRBV30 and TRBJ2-1; 9 positions match TRBD2. The germline V gene encodes CDR1 GTSNPN and CDR2 SVGIG (reference sequence). The CDR3 length is 15 residues. V shed 3 bases, J shed 10 bases, and the junction held 13 bases outside the gene matches. In nucleotides, the CDR3 is TGTGCCTGGAGGTCTAGGGCGGGGGGGGTCCGGGAGCAGTTCTTC. Translating it yields CAWRSRAGGVREQFF.

Here the CDR3 reads CASTPLAGGVPDTQYF. The CDR3 DNA follows: TGCGCCAGCACCCCCCTAGCGGGAGGTGTCCCAGATACGCAGTATTTT. The J gene is TRBJ2-3, the V gene TRBV5-1; 11 nucleotides match TRBD2. The CDR3 has 16 amino acids. The V segment lost 6 bases and the J segment 4 bases; nucleotides outside the gene matches: 10. CDR1 is SGHRS, CDR2 YFSETQ, per germline.

The rearrangement uses TRBV7-3 and TRBJ2-7, with 7 bases aligning to TRBD1. The V gene end was trimmed by 5 bases and the J gene end by 5 bases; junction bases not matched to a gene: 3. This CDR3 region has 12 residues. Germline loops: CDR1 SGHTA, CDR2 FQGTGA. The CDR3 bases are TGTGCCAGCAGCCACAGGGGAGACGAGCAGTACTTC. Its translation: CASSHRGDEQYF.

This clone was found once. The chain is built from TRBV7-3 and TRBJ2-7; 10 nucleotides align to TRBD1. CDR3 length: 14 residues. The trim removed 0 bases at V and 6 bases at J, leaving 2 bases unmatched. Germline assignment: CDR1 SGHTA and CDR2 FQGTGA. CDR3 loop: CASSLTGTGVEQYF. Here the CDR3 DNA reads TGTGCCAGCAGCTTAACCGGGACAGGGGTCGAGCAGTACTTC.